This T cell receptor (beta chain) was identified during a study of T cell repertoires in cytomegalovirus infection. At the level of the study: Epitope selection comprised recently identified HLA-C-restricted CMV epitopes and well-studied HLA-B-restricted CMV epitopes.

CDR1 is SGHNT, CDR2 YYREEE, per germline (reference sequence). J lost 3 bases, V lost 5 bases, and 8 bases had no gene match. The CDR3 has 15 residues. Comment on this clonotype: The antigen is undetermined.

General observations from the study: Using cumulative public TCR beta family frequency, the authors identified those who carried CMV together with the relevant HLA. Dominating the ex vivo response were HLA-C-restricted CMV-specific TCR beta clonotypes.

TCRdb re-derived calls from the reads in MiXCR, one entry per CDR3 protein. The data hold roughly 920,000 distinct CDR3 sequences, with 25% to 40% observed a single time. The sequenced sample was cultured CD8+ T cells from PBMCs, obtained from culture after CMV antigen stimulation. The chain links TRBV5-4 to TRBJ1-5; 7 bases align to TRBD1. This sequence was found in a human donor in good health (CMV status not recorded). Some clones in this sample may be carry-over from other donors' samples. CDR3 protein: CASSSGQDPNQPQHF. For the CDR3, the DNA is TGTGCCAGCAGTTCTGGACAGGATCCCAATCAGCCCCAGCATTTT.